This T cell receptor beta chain was sequenced in a study of PD-1 blockade in classical Hodgkin lymphoma. In the study overall: With a 2-week interval, patients received intravenous nivolumab at 3 mg/kg. Whole-study results and caveats: Newly diagnosed patients had baseline TCR diversity that was reportedly lower than that of healthy donors.

CDR1 and CDR2 (germline): SGHVS, FNYEAQ. V lost 5 bases and J 3 bases, leaving 11 bases between the germline ends. This CDR3 is built from 13 residues. This sample's time point: cycle 4 day 1 (C4D1), after 6 weeks of nivolumab. All patients relapsed after autologous stem cell transplantation, and brentuximab vedotin exposure varied. Worth noting for this clone: Its antigen is as yet unknown.

This table comes from immunoSEQ multiplex PCR, and its TCRdb copy is limited to in-frame clones, with some not included. The sample yields about 64,000 clones, over 85% seen once. This TCR derives from a human donor with classical Hodgkin lymphoma. The sequences come from peripheral blood mononuclear cells (PBMCs), collected before the fourth cycle of nivolumab. V usage is TRBV7-6 and J usage is TRBJ2-7; D possibly corresponds to TRBD1 (6 bases). The CDR3 protein is CASSRDTVYEQYF. The CDR3 DNA is TGTGCCAGCAGCAGGGACACCGTCTACGAGCAGTACTTC.